This T cell receptor (beta chain) was recorded in a study of T-cell memory formation after mild COVID-19. Regarding the study as a whole: CD4+ contracting clones lay mainly in CM and EM, CD8+ ones in EMRA. Memory cells collected pre-infection included some clones that later responded, suggesting cross-reactive memory joined. Clones shrinking between day 15 and 85 showed a balanced CD4/CD8 split, and those that grew later tilted toward CD4+.

TCRdb itself ran the 5' RACE reads through MiXCR, one entry per CDR3 protein. Among around 100,000 distinct CDR3 sequences, 8.5% to 14% were seen once, and the ten largest hold about 40%. This clonotype has a handful of counts. Its target is unknown. This CDR3 comprises 15 residues. V dropped 0 bases and J dropped 5 bases, with 13 bases sitting between them. CDR1 and CDR2 from the germline V gene are LNHDA and SQIVND (reference sequence). The sample taken for sequencing was PBMCs or a T cell subset sorted from them (not recorded which). The clonotype comes from a man aged 18 to 30 who had mild COVID-19 (a few samples of this study predate the infection). Cell type and time point are not known. This rearrangement joins TRBV19 to TRBJ1-2; D gene unclear. The CDR3 nucleotides are TGTGCCAGTAGTATAGATCAGATGGGCAGATATGGCTACACCTTC. Residues: CASSIDQMGRYGYTF.